The TCR beta chain under discussion was sequenced for a study of blood T cell repertoires in COVID-19. Trimming removed 1 base from V and 5 bases from J, with 15 bases in between. Per germline, CDR1 SGHDT and CDR2 YYEEEE. The CDR3 has 16 residues. Generated by immunoSEQ multiplex PCR, the TCRdb table keeps only in-frame clones and is missing some. Among tens of thousands of clones listed, approximately 84% were seen once. The chain is built from TRBV5-6 and TRBJ2-2, with a weak D call TRBD1 (5 bases). The TCR sequence derives from a man in his fifties with acute or convalescent COVID-19. The sequencing sample was made of peripheral blood. The CDR3 nucleotides read TGTGCCAGCAGCTTGACCCAGGGAAGGGATACCGGGGAGCTGTTTTTT. Translation gives CASSLTQGRDTGELFF.